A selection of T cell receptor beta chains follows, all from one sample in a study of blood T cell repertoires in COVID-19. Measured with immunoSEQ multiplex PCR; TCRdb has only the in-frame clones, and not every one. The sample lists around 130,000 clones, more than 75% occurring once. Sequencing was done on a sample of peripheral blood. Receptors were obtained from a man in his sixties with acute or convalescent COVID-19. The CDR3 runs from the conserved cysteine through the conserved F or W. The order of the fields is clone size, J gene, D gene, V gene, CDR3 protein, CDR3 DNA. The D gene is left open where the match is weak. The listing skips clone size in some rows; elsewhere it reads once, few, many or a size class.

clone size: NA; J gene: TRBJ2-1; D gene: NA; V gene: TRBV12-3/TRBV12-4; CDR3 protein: CASSFTGDLGQFF; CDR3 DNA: TGTGCCAGCAGTTTTACGGGGGACCTCGGGCAGTTCTTC
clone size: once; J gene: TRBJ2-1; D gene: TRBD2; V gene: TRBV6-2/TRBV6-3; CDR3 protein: CASSLSGSTYNEQFF; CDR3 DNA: TGTGCCAGCAGTCTTAGCGGGAGTACCTACAATGAGCAGTTCTTC
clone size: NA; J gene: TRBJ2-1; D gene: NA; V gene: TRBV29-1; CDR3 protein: CSAAGQYNEQFF; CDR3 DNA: TGCAGCGCCGCCGGACAGTACAATGAGCAGTTCTTC
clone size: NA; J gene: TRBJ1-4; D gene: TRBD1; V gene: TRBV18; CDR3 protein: CASSPVGQGDEKLFF; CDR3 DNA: TGTGCCAGCTCACCAGTCGGACAGGGGGATGAAAAACTGTTTTTT
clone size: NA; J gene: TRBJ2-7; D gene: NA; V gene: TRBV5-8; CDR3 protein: CASGRQAYEQYF; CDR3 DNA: TGTGCCAGCGGACGACAGGCCTACGAGCAGTACTTC
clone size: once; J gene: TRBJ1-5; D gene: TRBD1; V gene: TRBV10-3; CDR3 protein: CAISNGQGGQSGPQHF; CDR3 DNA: TGTGCCATCAGCAACGGACAGGGAGGTCAATCAGGGCCCCAGCATTTT
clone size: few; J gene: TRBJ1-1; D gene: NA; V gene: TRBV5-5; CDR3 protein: CASSPYTGNTEAFF; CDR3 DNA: TGTGCCAGCAGCCCCTATACTGGGAACACTGAAGCTTTCTTT
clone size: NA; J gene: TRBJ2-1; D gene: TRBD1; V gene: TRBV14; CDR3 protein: CASSQDRGQGWGRYNEQFF; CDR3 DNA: TGTGCCAGCAGTCAAGATAGGGGACAGGGCTGGGGCCGTTACAATGAGCAGTTCTTC
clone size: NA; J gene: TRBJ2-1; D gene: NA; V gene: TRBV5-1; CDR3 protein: CASSPGRVAFSNEQFF; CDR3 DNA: TGCGCCAGCAGCCCTGGGAGAGTAGCTTTCTCCAATGAGCAGTTCTTC
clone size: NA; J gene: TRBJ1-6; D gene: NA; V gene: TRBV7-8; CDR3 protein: CASTMTAYHYNSPLHF; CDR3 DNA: TGTGCCAGCACCATGACAGCGTACCACTATAATTCACCCCTCCACTTT
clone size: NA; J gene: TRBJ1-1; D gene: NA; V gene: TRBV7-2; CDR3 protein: CASSPQELNTEAFF; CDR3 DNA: TGTGCCAGCAGCCCACAGGAGTTGAACACTGAAGCTTTCTTT
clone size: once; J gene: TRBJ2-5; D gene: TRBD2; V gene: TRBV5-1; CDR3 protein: CASSLDQGGIGTQYF; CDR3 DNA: TGCGCCAGCAGCTTGGACCAGGGAGGGATTGGGACCCAGTACTTC
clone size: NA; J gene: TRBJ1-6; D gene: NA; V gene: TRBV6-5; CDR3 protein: CASSYGGAGSPLHF; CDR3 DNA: TGTGCCAGCAGTTACGGAGGGGCCGGATCACCCCTCCACTTT
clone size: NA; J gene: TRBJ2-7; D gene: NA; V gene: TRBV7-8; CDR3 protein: CASSLGAGSKPIPYEQYF; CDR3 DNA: TGTGCCAGCAGTCTCGGAGCAGGGTCGAAGCCAATTCCCTACGAGCAGTACTTC
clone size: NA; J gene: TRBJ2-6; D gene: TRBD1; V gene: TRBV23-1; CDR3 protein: CAHRFRDRGLYSGANVLTF; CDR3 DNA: TGCGCCCATAGATTCCGGGACAGGGGGCTTTACTCTGGGGCCAACGTCCTGACTTTC
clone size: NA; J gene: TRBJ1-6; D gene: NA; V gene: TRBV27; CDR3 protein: CASSYNAGYSPLHF; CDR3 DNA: TGTGCCAGCAGTTATAACGCGGGGTACTCACCCCTCCACTTT
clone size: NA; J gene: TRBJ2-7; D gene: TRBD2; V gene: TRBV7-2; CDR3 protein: CASSFSRGSGSYEQYF; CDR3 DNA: TGTGCCAGCAGCTTCTCTCGCGGTAGCGGGAGTTACGAGCAGTACTTC
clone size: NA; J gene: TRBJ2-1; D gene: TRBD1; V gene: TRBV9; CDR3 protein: CASSVQGASYNEQFF; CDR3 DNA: TGTGCCAGCAGCGTTCAGGGGGCCTCCTACAATGAGCAGTTCTTC
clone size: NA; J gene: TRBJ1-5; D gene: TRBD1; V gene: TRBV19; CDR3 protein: CASSLGQGNQPQHF; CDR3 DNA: TGTGCCAGTAGTTTGGGACAGGGCAATCAGCCCCAGCATTTT
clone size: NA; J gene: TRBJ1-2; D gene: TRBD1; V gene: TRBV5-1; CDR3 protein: CASSRDRPAGYTF; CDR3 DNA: TGCGCCAGCAGCCGGGACAGGCCGGCGGGCTACACCTTC
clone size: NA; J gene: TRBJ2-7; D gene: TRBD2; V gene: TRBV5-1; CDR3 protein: CAPSSRGGREQYF; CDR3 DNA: TGCGCCCCCAGCTCCCGGGGGGGGCGGGAGCAGTACTTC
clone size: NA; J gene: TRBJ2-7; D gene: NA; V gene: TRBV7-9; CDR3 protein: CASSLVQNSYEQYF; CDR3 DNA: TGTGCCAGCAGCTTAGTACAGAATAGCTACGAGCAGTACTTC
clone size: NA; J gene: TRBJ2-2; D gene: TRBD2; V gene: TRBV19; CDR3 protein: CASRGASGNTGELFF; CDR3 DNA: TGTGCCTCCCGTGGGGCTAGCGGGAACACCGGGGAGCTGTTTTTT
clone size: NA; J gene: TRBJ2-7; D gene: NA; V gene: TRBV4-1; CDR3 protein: CASSLRDTVGEQYF; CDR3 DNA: TGCGCCAGCAGCCTCCGGGACACGGTAGGGGAGCAGTACTTC
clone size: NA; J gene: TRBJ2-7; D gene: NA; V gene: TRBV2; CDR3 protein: CASSDLRAGTYEQYF; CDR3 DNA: TGTGCCAGCAGTGACCTTCGCGCGGGAACCTACGAGCAGTACTTC
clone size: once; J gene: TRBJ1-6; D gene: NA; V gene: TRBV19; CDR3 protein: CATSDRRYSPLHF; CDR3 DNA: TGTGCCACCTCGGACAGAAGATATTCACCCCTCCACTTT
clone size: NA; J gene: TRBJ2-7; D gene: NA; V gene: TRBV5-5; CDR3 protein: CASSLAASTTYEQYF; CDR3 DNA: TGTGCCAGCAGCTTGGCGGCTAGCACGACTTACGAGCAGTACTTC
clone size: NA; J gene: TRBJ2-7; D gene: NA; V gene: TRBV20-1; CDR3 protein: CSGQDHYEQYF; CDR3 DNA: TGCAGTGGACAGGATCACTACGAGCAGTACTTC
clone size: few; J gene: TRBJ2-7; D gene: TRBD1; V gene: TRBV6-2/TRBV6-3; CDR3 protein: CASRYSGTGIVEQYF; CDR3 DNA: TGTGCCAGCAGATACTCCGGGACAGGGATTGTCGAGCAGTACTTC
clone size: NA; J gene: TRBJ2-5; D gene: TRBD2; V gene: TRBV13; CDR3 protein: CASSLGRARGLGTQYF; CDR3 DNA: TGTGCCAGCAGCTTGGGAAGGGCGCGGGGGTTAGGGACCCAGTACTTC
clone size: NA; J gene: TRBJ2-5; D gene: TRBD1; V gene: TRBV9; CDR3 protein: CASSPMGTGPTETQYF; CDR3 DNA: TGTGCCAGCAGCCCAATGGGGACAGGGCCCACAGAGACCCAGTACTTC
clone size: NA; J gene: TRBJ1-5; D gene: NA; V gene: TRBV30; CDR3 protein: CAWSVMGSQPQHF; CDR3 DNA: TGTGCCTGGAGTGTAATGGGGAGTCAGCCCCAGCATTTT
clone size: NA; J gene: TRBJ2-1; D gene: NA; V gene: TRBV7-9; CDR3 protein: CASSKTDSYYNEQFF; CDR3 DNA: TGTGCCAGCAGCAAGACGGACAGCTACTACAATGAGCAGTTCTTC
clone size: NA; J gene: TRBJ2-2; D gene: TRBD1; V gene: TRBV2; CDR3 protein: CASRGTALSRGELFF; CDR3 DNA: TGTGCCAGCAGAGGGACAGCTCTAAGCCGCGGGGAGCTGTTTTTT
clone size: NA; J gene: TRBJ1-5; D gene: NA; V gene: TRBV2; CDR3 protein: CASNLRESGNQPQHF; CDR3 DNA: TGTGCCAGCAACCTAAGGGAATCGGGAAATCAGCCCCAGCATTTT
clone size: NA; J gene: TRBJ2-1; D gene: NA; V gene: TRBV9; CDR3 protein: CASSVQGGEQFF; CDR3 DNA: TGTGCCAGCAGCGTACAGGGCGGCGAGCAGTTCTTC
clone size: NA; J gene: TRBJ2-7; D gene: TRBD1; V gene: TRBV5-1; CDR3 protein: CASSLGGQGGEQYF; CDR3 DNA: TGCGCCAGCAGCTTGGGAGGACAGGGAGGCGAGCAGTACTTC
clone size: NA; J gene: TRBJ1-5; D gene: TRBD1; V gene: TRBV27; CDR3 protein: CASRSDRARQPQHF; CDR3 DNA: TGTGCCAGCAGGTCGGACAGGGCGAGACAGCCCCAGCATTTT
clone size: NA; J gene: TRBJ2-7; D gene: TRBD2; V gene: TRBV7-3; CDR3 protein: CASSLRGGRGHEQYF; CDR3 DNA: TGTGCCAGCAGCTTAAGAGGCGGGAGGGGCCACGAGCAGTACTTC
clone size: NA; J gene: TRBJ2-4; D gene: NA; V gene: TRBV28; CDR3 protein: CASSLWGDLGNIQYF; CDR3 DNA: TGTGCCAGCAGCCTCTGGGGGGACCTCGGAAACATTCAGTACTTC
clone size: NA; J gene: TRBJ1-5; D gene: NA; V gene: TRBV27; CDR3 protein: CASSSVRGNQPQHF; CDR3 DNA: TGTGCCAGCAGTTCGGTCAGGGGCAATCAGCCCCAGCATTTT
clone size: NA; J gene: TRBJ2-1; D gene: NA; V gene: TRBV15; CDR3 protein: CATGGSYNEQFF; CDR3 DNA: TGTGCCACCGGAGGCTCCTACAATGAGCAGTTCTTC
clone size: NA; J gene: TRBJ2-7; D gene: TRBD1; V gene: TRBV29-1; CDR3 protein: CSVTIPGQGSKISYEQYF; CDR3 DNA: TGCAGCGTTACAATCCCGGGACAGGGGTCCAAGATCTCCTACGAGCAGTACTTC
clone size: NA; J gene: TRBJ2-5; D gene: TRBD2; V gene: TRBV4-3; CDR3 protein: CASSQDLRAGGPRRETQYF; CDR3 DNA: TGCGCCAGCAGCCAAGATTTAAGAGCGGGAGGGCCGAGGCGAGAGACCCAGTACTTC
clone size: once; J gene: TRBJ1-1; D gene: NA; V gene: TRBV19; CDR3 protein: CATRPPEGRETEAFF; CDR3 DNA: TGTGCCACCAGACCCCCTGAGGGGAGGGAAACTGAAGCTTTCTTT
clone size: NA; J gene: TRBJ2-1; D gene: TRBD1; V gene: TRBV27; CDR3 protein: CASRGTGGYNEQFF; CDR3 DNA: TGTGCCAGCAGAGGGACAGGGGGGTACAATGAGCAGTTCTTC
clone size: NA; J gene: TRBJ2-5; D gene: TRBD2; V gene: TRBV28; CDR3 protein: CASSLGLAGVKETQYF; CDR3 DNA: TGTGCCAGCAGTTTAGGACTAGCGGGAGTAAAGGAGACCCAGTACTTC
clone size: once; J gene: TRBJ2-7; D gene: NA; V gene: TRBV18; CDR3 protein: CASSPAPGSSYEQYF; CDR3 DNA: TGTGCCAGCTCACCTGCCCCGGGAAGCTCCTACGAGCAGTACTTC
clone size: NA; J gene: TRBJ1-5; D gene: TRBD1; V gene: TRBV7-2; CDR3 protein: CASSRTGSNQPQHF; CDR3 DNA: TGTGCCAGCAGCCGGACAGGTAGCAATCAGCCCCAGCATTTT
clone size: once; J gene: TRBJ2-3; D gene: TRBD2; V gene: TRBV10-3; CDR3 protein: CAISSGRSTDTQYF; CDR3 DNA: TGTGCCATCAGCAGCGGGAGGAGTACAGATACGCAGTATTTT